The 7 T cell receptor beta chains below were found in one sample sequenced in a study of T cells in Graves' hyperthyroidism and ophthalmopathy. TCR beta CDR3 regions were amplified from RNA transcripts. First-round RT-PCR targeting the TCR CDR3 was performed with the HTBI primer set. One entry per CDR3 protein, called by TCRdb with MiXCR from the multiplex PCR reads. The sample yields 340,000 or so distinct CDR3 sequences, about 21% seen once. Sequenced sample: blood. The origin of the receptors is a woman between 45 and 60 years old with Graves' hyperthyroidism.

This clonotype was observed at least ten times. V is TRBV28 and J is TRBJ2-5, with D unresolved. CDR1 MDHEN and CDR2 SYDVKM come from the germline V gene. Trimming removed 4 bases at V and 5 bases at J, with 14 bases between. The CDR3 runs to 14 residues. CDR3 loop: CASSSPVVGETQYF. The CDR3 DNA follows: TGTGCCAGCAGTTCCCCGGTCGTAGGGGAGACCCAGTACTTC.

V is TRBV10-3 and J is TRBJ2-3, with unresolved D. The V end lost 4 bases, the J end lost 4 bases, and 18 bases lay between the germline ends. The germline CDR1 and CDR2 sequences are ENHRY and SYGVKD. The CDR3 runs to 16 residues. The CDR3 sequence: CAISVSSTERPDTQYF. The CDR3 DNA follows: TGTGCCATCAGTGTTTCTTCCACCGAACGGCCAGATACGCAGTATTTT.

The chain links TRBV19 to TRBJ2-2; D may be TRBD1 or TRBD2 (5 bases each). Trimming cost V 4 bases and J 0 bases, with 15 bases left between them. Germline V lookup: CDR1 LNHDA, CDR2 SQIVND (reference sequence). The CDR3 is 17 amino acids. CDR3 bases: TGTGCCAGTAGTAAGGGGCCTTCGAGGGCGAACACCGGGGAGCTGTTTTTT. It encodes CASSKGPSRANTGELFF.

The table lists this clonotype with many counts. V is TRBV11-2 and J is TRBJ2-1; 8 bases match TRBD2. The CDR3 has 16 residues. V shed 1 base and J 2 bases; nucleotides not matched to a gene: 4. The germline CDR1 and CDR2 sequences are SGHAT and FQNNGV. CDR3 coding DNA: TGTGCCAGCAGCTTAGTTGCCGGGAGGGCCTACAATGAGCAGTTCTTC. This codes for CASSLVAGRAYNEQFF. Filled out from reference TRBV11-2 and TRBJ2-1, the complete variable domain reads EAGVAQSPRYKIIEKRQSVAFWCNPISGHATLYWYQQILGQGPKLLIQFQNNGVVDDSQLPKDRFSAERLKGVDSTLKIQPAKLEDSAVYLCASSLVAGRAYNEQFFGPGTRLTVL.

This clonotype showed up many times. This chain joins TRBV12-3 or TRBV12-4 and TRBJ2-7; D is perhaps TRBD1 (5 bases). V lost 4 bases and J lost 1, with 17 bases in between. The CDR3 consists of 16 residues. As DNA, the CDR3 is TGTGCCAGCAGTTACACAAAGGGGCGGCTTTCCTACGAGCAGTACTTC. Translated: CASSYTKGRLSYEQYF.

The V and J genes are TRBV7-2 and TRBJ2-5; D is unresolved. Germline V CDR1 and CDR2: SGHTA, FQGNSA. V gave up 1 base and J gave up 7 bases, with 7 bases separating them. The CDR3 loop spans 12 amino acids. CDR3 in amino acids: CASSLEVRTQYF. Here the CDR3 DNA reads TGTGCCAGCAGCTTAGAAGTGAGGACCCAGTACTTC.

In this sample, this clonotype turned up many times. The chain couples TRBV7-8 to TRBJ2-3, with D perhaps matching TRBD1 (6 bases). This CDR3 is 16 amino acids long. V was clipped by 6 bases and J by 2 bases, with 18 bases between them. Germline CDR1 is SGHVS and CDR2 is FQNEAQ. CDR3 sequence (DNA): TGTGCCAGCAGTCTCGCGGGCAGGGGAACCACAGATACGCAGTATTTT. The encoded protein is CASSLAGRGTTDTQYF.